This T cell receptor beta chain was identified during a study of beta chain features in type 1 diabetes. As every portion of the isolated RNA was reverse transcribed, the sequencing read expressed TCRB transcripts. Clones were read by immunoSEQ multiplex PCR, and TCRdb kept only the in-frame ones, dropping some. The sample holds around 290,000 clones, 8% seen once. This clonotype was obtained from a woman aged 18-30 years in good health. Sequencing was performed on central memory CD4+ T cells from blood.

The CDR3 DNA reads as TGTGCCAGTACTAGGAGTCTGGGGCAGACCCAGTACTTC. As protein: CASTRSLGQTQYF. The V call is TRBV9, the J call TRBJ2-5; D possibly matches TRBD1 or TRBD2 (5 bases each). V lost 8 bases and J 6 bases, leaving 17 bases between the germline ends. The CDR3 has 13 amino acids. Germline CDR1 is SGDLS and CDR2 is YYNGEE.